The 10 T cell receptor beta chains below come from one sample, sequenced in a study of breast tumors, draining lymph nodes, adjacent tissues. TCRdb processed the multiplex PCR reads anew with MiXCR; each CDR3 protein has one entry. The sample has about 270,000 distinct CDR3 sequences, around 30% seen once. Breast cancer patients provided tissue from their axillary draining lymph nodes. Sequenced: axillary lymph node tissue. The receptors were sampled from a female donor with breast cancer. Some clones in this sample may be carry-over from other donors' samples.

The sample holds many counts of this clonotype. The gene calls are TRBV5-8 and TRBJ2-3, with D unclear. V was pared by 4 bases and J by 4 bases, with 10 bases between. There are 13 residues in the CDR3. The germline gives CDR1 SGHTS, CDR2 YDEGEE. CDR3 nucleotide sequence: TGTGCCAGCAGCGCTAGTGATCCAGATACGCAGTATTTT. This codes for CASSASDPDTQYF.

This clonotype was seen many times. V is TRBV7-8 and J is TRBJ2-1, with 9 bases aligning to TRBD2. The CDR3 loop spans 16 amino acids. Germline V gene sequence: CDR1 SGHVS, CDR2 FQNEAQ. The trim removed 1 base at V and 5 bases at J, leaving 6 bases unmatched. CDR3 residues: CASSLVRGGFNNEQFF. The CDR3 DNA sequence: TGTGCCAGCAGCTTAGTGCGGGGGGGATTTAACAATGAGCAGTTCTTC.

Remarks on this clonotype: At one boundary the junction diverges from the germline segment, which might be a read error. The J gene is TRBJ2-1, the V gene TRBV20-1; 11 nucleotides agree with TRBD2. The CDR3 runs to 14 residues. CDR1 DFQATT and CDR2 SNEGSKA come from the germline V gene (reference sequence). CDR3 sequence reads: CSTRWLAGGNEQFF. The CDR3, as DNA: TGCAGTACTAGATGGCTAGCGGGAGGTAATGAGCAGTTCTTC.

This clonotype appeared many times. V and J are TRBV13 and TRBJ2-6, with D possibly being TRBD1 (6 bases). CDR1 is PRHDT and CDR2 is FYEKMQ in the germline V gene (reference sequence). Trimming pared 5 bases from V and 0 bases from J, leaving 17 bases between. The CDR3 spans 18 residues. The CDR3 DNA reads as TGTGCCAGCAGCACCACGACGGGACACTACTCTGGGGCCAACGTCCTGACTTTC. Translation gives CASSTTTGHYSGANVLTF.

This chain links TRBV13 with TRBJ2-7, with 9 bases aligning to TRBD2. Trimming at V came to 6 bases and at J to 4 bases, leaving 25 bases not matched to a gene. The CDR3 runs 20 residues. CDR1 and CDR2 (germline): PRHDT, FYEKMQ (reference sequence). The CDR3 sequence: CASRPALGRAGLAKRYEQYF. CDR3 nucleotide sequence: TGTGCCAGCAGACCCGCCCTTGGCAGGGCGGGACTAGCTAAGAGGTACGAGCAGTACTTC.

Points on this clonotype: The germline gene is not matched at one end of the junction; a read error may be the cause. This chain uses TRBV24-1 with TRBJ2-1, with 13 bases aligning to TRBD2. This CDR3 has 18 amino acids. Germline CDR1 is KGHDR and CDR2 is SFDVKD. The DNA for the CDR3 is TGTGCCACCCGAGGACTAGCGGGAGATGGGAGCTCCTACAATGAGCGGTTCTTC. Encoded protein: CATRGLAGDGSSYNERFF.

This clonotype was seen more than once but under ten times. The missing conserved phenylalanine or tryptophan at the end of this CDR3 makes a read error likely. The genes are TRBV14 and TRBJ2-5; D uncertain. CDR3 length: 13 residues. V dropped 1 base and J dropped 3 bases, with 6 bases sitting between them. Germline lookup yields CDR1 SGHDN and CDR2 FVKESK. CDR3 sequence: CASSQGIKETQYS. The CDR3 DNA reads TGTGCCAGCAGCCAAGGAATTAAAGAGACCCAGTACTCC.

As regards this clonotype: One end of the junction fails to match germline, which may point to a read error. The chain employs TRBV6-6 and TRBJ2-7; TRBD2 matches at 9 bases. The germline gives CDR1 MNHNY, CDR2 SVGAGI (reference sequence). The CDR3 loop spans 17 amino acids. CDR3: CASSHSAGGGIPYEQYF. The CDR3 DNA reads TGTGCCAGCAGTCACTCGGCGGGAGGGGGCATCCCCTACGAGCAGTACTTC.

In this sample, this clonotype turned up a few times. The V call is TRBV6-5, the J call TRBJ2-1; 13 bases fit TRBD2. CDR1 is MNHEY and CDR2 is SVGAGI in the germline V gene. This CDR3 spans 17 amino acids. Trimming removed 6 bases from V and 8 bases from J; junction bases left unmatched: 13. The CDR3 loop is CASRAGRTSGSGDEQFF. CDR3 nucleotides: TGTGCCAGCAGGGCCGGGAGGACTAGCGGGAGTGGCGATGAGCAGTTCTTC.

This rearrangement joins TRBV30 to TRBJ1-4, with 8 nucleotides matching TRBD1. J lost 5 bases, V lost 1 base, and 6 bases had no gene match. This CDR3 has 15 residues. Germline V gene lookup returns CDR1 GTSNPN and CDR2 SVGIG (reference sequence). The CDR3 region is CAWSGQGIGNEKLFF. CDR3 nucleotides: TGTGCCTGGAGTGGACAGGGGATCGGAAATGAAAAACTGTTTTTT. Full variable domain (missing parts from reference TRBV30 and TRBJ1-4): SQTIHQWPATLVQPVGSPLSLECTVEGTSNPNLYWYRQAAGRGLQLLFYSVGIGQISSEVPQNLSASRPQDRQFILSSKKLLLSDSGFYLCAWSGQGIGNEKLFFGSGTQLSVL.